The T cell receptor beta chain described here comes from a study of T cell responses to AZD1222 COVID-19 vaccine. Across the whole study: Second-dose groups at about 4 or about 12 weeks were pooled. Overall study results and limits: Once two AZD1222 doses were given, Spike-specific TCR breadth and depth went up.

J was trimmed by 2 bases and V by 0 bases; bases with no gene match: 7. CDR3 length: 16 amino acids. CDR1 is LGHNA and CDR2 is YSLEER in the germline V gene. TCRdb's table, derived via immunoSEQ multiplex PCR, lists solely in-frame clones and lacks some. The repertoire consists of 95,000 to 150,000 clones, with 75% to 90% occurring once and the leading ten covering more than 2.5%. As regards this clone: The antigen is not known.

The sequenced sample was peripheral blood, obtained on day 0 of AZD1222 vaccination. This clonotype originated in an adult in good health. V and J are TRBV4-3 and TRBJ2-7; TRBD1 agrees at 7 bases. Here the CDR3 reads CASSQDRQGEAYEQYF. In nucleotides, the CDR3 is TGCGCCAGCAGCCAAGACCGACAGGGCGAGGCCTACGAGCAGTACTTC.